These 27 T cell receptor beta chains came from one sample sequenced in a study of T cell responses to AZD1222 COVID-19 vaccine. This table comes from immunoSEQ multiplex PCR, and its TCRdb copy is limited to in-frame clones, with some not included. The table records about 150,000 clones, 75% to 90% of them present only once. The material sequenced was peripheral blood, taken 28 days after the second AZD1222 dose. These receptors were taken from an adult who received the AZD1222 COVID-19 vaccine.

This chain connects TRBV9 to TRBJ1-5; D is ambiguous. Germline V gene lookup returns CDR1 SGDLS and CDR2 YYNGEE. The V end lost 3 bases, the J end lost 4 bases, and 11 bases lay between the germline ends. The length of the CDR3 is 14 residues. For the CDR3, the DNA is TGTGCCAGCAGCGGCGGACTGTATAATCAGCCCCAGCATTTT. This translates into CASSGGLYNQPQHF.

J is TRBJ1-2 and V is TRBV27; 7 bases fit TRBD1. Germline CDR1 reads MNHEY; CDR2 reads SMNVEV (reference sequence). The CDR3 length is 15 residues. The V segment lost 2 bases and the J segment 5 bases; nucleotides outside the gene matches: 8. The CDR3 DNA reads TGTGCCAGCAGTTTAAATCTGGACAGGACTTATGGCTACACCTTC. Translated, it gives CASSLNLDRTYGYTF.

The gene calls are TRBV4-1 and TRBJ2-7, with unresolved D. V was cut by 2 bases and J by 7 bases, with 12 bases left in between. The germline gives CDR1 MGHRA, CDR2 YSYEKL. The CDR3 contains 13 residues. In DNA form, the CDR3 reads TGCGCCAGCAGCCAATTACACCGGGCGGAGCAGTACTTC. This codes for CASSQLHRAEQYF.

This sequence joins TRBV5-6 and TRBJ2-2; 7 bases agree with TRBD1. There are 18 residues in the CDR3. The V segment lost 0 bases and the J segment 0 bases; nucleotides outside the gene matches: 8. Looked up from germline, CDR1 is SGHDT and CDR2 is YYEEEE. DNA of the CDR3: TGTGCCAGCAGCTTGGGGGGACAGAAATTAACGAACACCGGGGAGCTGTTTTTT. This gives the protein CASSLGGQKLTNTGELFF. The full variable domain, with the rest looked up from reference TRBV5-6 and TRBJ2-2, is DAGVTQSPTHLIKTRGQQVTLRCSPKSGHDTVSWYQQALGQGPQFIFQYYEEEERQRGNFPDRFSGHQFPNYSSELNVNALLLGDSALYLCASSLGGQKLTNTGELFFGEGSRLTVL.

This CDR3 is CASSWREIQPQHF. The CDR3 nucleotides are TGTGCCAGCAGTTGGAGGGAAATTCAGCCCCAGCATTTT. The V call is TRBV12-3 or TRBV12-4, the J call TRBJ1-5; no definite D call. Between the trimmed V and J ends, which lost 4 bases and 6 bases, there was a span of 10 bases. The CDR3 has 13 residues.

The chain couples TRBV6-1 to TRBJ1-2, with D maybe TRBD1 (5 bases). CDR1 MNHNS and CDR2 SASEGT come from the germline V gene. V lost 1 base and J lost 2, with 8 bases in between. The CDR3 length is 14 residues. CDR3 sequence: CASSEDGGNYGYTF. CDR3 DNA sequence: TGTGCCAGCAGTGAAGATGGGGGGAACTATGGCTACACCTTC.

The chain joins TRBV6-5 to TRBJ2-1; 9 positions match TRBD2. Germline assignment: CDR1 MNHEY and CDR2 SVGAGI. The CDR3 has 14 amino acids. The V segment lost 8 bases and the J segment 3 bases; nucleotides outside the gene matches: 5. The CDR3 protein is CASCSGSDYNEQFF. CDR3 DNA sequence: TGTGCCAGCTGTAGCGGGAGTGACTACAATGAGCAGTTCTTC.

The V and J genes are TRBV5-8 and TRBJ2-1; D may match TRBD1 or TRBD2 (6 bases each). The CDR3 loop spans 15 amino acids. Trimming took 3 bases from V and 7 from J, leaving 17 bases between them. Germline-derived CDR1 and CDR2 are SGHTS and YDEGEE. The DNA of the CDR3 is TGTGCCAGCAGCTGGCGGGACCAGAGGGGGAATGAGCAGTTCTTC. It yields the protein CASSWRDQRGNEQFF.

The CDR3 nucleotides read TGTGCCAGCAGCAAGGTAACCATGAACACTGAAGCTTTCTTT. This sequence encodes CASSKVTMNTEAFF. The chain uses TRBV5-5 and TRBJ1-1; D call uncertain. The length of the CDR3 is 14 residues. Trimming cost V 4 bases and J 0 bases, with 10 bases left between them. From germline, CDR1 is SGHKS and CDR2 YYEKEE (reference sequence).

This clone showed up just a few times. The J gene is TRBJ1-6, the V gene TRBV11-2; D may be TRBD1 (6 bases). The CDR3 covers 15 residues. CDR1 and CDR2 from the germline V gene are SGHAT and FQNNGV. V was pared by 1 base and J by 7 bases, with 11 bases between. The CDR3 nucleotides read TGTGCCAGCAGCTTAGCAGGGAGGGGGAATTCACCCCTCCACTTT. It yields the protein CASSLAGRGNSPLHF.

This chain uses TRBV5-4 with TRBJ2-3; tentatively, D is TRBD1 (6 bases). This CDR3 has 16 amino acids. The germline V gene has CDR1 SGHNT and CDR2 YYREEE (reference sequence). V lost 2 bases and J 2 bases, leaving 15 bases between the germline ends. CDR3 sequence: CASSFPGHLLTDTQYF. The DNA of the CDR3 is TGTGCCAGCAGCTTCCCGGGACACCTCCTCACAGATACGCAGTATTTT.

To note about this clone: Different DNA sequences within this sample yield the same CDR3. The CDR3 nucleotides read TGTGCCAGCAGCTTATTGGGCTCTGGAAACACCATATATTTT. Protein sequence: CASSLLGSGNTIYF. The J gene is TRBJ1-3, the V gene TRBV7-9; D remains ambiguous. Between the trimmed V and J ends, which lost 2 bases and 0 bases, there was a span of 5 bases. The CDR3 spans 14 residues. Germline loops: CDR1 SEHNR, CDR2 FQNEAQ (reference sequence). Using reference TRBV7-9 and TRBJ1-3 for the parts outside the CDR3, the full variable domain is DTGVSQNPRHKITKRGQNVTFRCDPISEHNRLYWYRQTLGQGPEFLTYFQNEAQLEKSRLLSDRFSAERPKGSFSTLEIQRTEQGDSAMYLCASSLLGSGNTIYFGEGSWLTVV.

This clone was seen only once. The chain has TRBV19 and TRBJ1-1; D gene ambiguous. The V gene lost 3 bases and the J gene lost 3 bases, with 8 bases spanning the gap. The CDR3 runs to 13 residues. Germline assignment: CDR1 LNHDA and CDR2 SQIVND (reference sequence). CDR3 in amino acids: CASSIARDTEAFF. The CDR3 nucleotides read TGTGCCAGTAGTATCGCAAGGGACACTGAAGCTTTCTTT.

This rearrangement joins TRBV29-1 to TRBJ1-2; D remains unclear. The CDR3 contains 10 residues. Germline V lookup: CDR1 SQVTM, CDR2 ANQGSEA. Trimming took off 4 bases at V and 6 bases at J, with 6 bases between the two ends. CDR3 bases: TGCAGCGTTGTTGGAAATGGCTACACCTTC. Translated, it gives CSVVGNGYTF. The variable domain in full, with the rest retrieved from reference TRBV29-1 and TRBJ1-2, is SAVISQKPSRDICQRGTSLTIQCQVDSQVTMMFWYRQQPGQSLTLIATANQGSEATYESGFVIDKFPISRPNLTFSTLTVSNMSPEDSSIYLCSVVGNGYTFGSGTRLTVV.

The chain has TRBV3-1 (or the pseudogene TRBV3-2) and TRBJ1-6; TRBD1 is a possible D gene (5 bases). V was pared by 1 base and J by 5 bases, with 15 bases between. Germline lookup yields CDR1 LGHDT and CDR2 YNNKEL (reference sequence). The CDR3 extends over 17 amino acids. CDR3 in DNA: TGTGCCAGCAGCCAAGGATCCCTTGGGGGGAATAATTCACCCCTCCACTTT. Residues: CASSQGSLGGNNSPLHF.

This chain joins TRBV29-1 and TRBJ2-1; 8 nucleotides line up with TRBD1. The CDR3 is 14 amino acids. V was clipped by 8 bases and J by 1 base; unmatched bases: 7. The germline V gene encodes CDR1 SQVTM and CDR2 ANQGSEA. The CDR3: CSPGTGASYNEQFF. The DNA for the CDR3 is TGCAGCCCGGGGACAGGCGCTTCCTACAATGAGCAGTTCTTC.

The rearrangement links TRBV24-1 to TRBJ1-2, with D perhaps TRBD1 (5 bases). CDR3 length equals 14 residues. The germline V gene encodes CDR1 KGHDR and CDR2 SFDVKD. The V end lost 4 bases, the J end lost 3 bases, and 11 bases lay between the germline ends. CDR3 nucleotides: TGTGCCACCAGTGACCCCGGGGCGGACTATGGCTACACCTTC. Its protein is CATSDPGADYGYTF.

The chain carries TRBV19 and TRBJ1-1; D possibly corresponds to TRBD1 (6 bases). The CDR3 runs 15 residues. The V end lost 3 bases, the J end lost 3 bases, and 14 bases lay between the germline ends. Germline assignment: CDR1 LNHDA and CDR2 SQIVND (reference sequence). The CDR3 DNA follows: TGTGCCAGTAGTATTTTAGGGGGTGAGGACACTGAAGCTTTCTTT. This gives the protein CASSILGGEDTEAFF.

The chain carries TRBV12-3 or TRBV12-4 and TRBJ2-7, with a possible D match to TRBD1 (6 bases). The CDR3 covers 13 residues. The V end lost 5 bases, the J end lost 7 bases, and 15 bases lay between the germline ends. In DNA, the CDR3 is TGTGCCAGCAGTCCTACAGGGTCGAGGGAGCAGTACTTC. Protein: CASSPTGSREQYF.

The chain combines TRBV5-1 with TRBJ2-2; TRBD2 agrees at 7 bases. Unmatched junction bases numbered 6, after V lost 4 bases and J lost 3 bases. Germline CDR1 is SGHRS and CDR2 is YFSETQ. This CDR3 is 15 amino acids long. For the CDR3, the DNA is TGCGCCAGCAGCGCAAGCGGGACTTACACCGGGGAGCTGTTTTTT. It encodes CASSASGTYTGELFF.

With respect to this clone: The germline gene is not matched at one end of the junction; a read error may be the cause. This chain links TRBV6-1 with TRBJ2-1; no definite D call. Germline V gives CDR1 MNHNS, CDR2 SASEGT. The CDR3 sequence is 11 residues long. CDR3 coding DNA: TGTGCCAGCAGTGATGGGTGGGAATGGATCTTC. It translates to CASSDGWEWIF.

The genes are TRBV5-5 and TRBJ2-7; unclear D gene. This CDR3 comprises 15 residues. Germline values: CDR1 SGHKS, CDR2 YYEKEE (reference sequence). V was cut by 0 bases and J by 2 bases, with 12 bases left in between. The CDR3 protein is CASSLAAGIPYEQYF. CDR3 coding DNA: TGTGCCAGCAGCTTGGCAGCAGGTATCCCCTACGAGCAGTACTTC.

The chain is built from TRBV7-3 and TRBJ2-1; a weak D match, TRBD2 (6 bases). The germline gives CDR1 SGHTA, CDR2 FQGTGA. Deletions cut 6 bases from V and 6 bases from J, with 15 bases between. CDR3 size: 14 residues. This CDR3 reads CASRATSQINEQFF. CDR3 coding DNA: TGTGCCAGCAGGGCGACTAGTCAGATCAATGAGCAGTTCTTC.

The rearrangement joins TRBV27 to TRBJ2-1; TRBD2 aligns across 12 bases. CDR3 size: 20 residues. Germline loops: CDR1 MNHEY, CDR2 SMNVEV (reference sequence). The V gene end was trimmed by 3 bases and the J gene end by 2 bases; junction bases not matched to a gene: 14. This CDR3 reads CASSFEGMVRLAGAYNEQFF. The CDR3 DNA sequence: TGTGCCAGCAGTTTTGAGGGTATGGTCCGACTAGCGGGAGCCTACAATGAGCAGTTCTTC.

The CDR3 DNA sequence: TGTGCCAGCAGTCGCGAGGTACACCCGGGCAATCAGCCCCAGCATTTT. This encodes CASSREVHPGNQPQHF. V and J are TRBV6-6 and TRBJ1-5, with D hard to call. V dropped 5 bases and J dropped 2 bases, with 16 bases sitting between them. The germline V gene encodes CDR1 MNHNY and CDR2 SVGAGI (reference sequence). This CDR3 is built from 16 residues.

V is TRBV28 and J is TRBJ1-6, with D tentatively TRBD1 (5 bases). Germline V CDR1 and CDR2: MDHEN, SYDVKM. Deletions cut 6 bases from V and 4 bases from J, with 16 bases between. The CDR3 spans 16 residues. For the CDR3, the DNA is TGTGCCAGCAGCCCTGGGACGGTCTTATATAATTCACCCCTCCACTTT. Translating gives CASSPGTVLYNSPLHF.

This chain connects TRBV18 to TRBJ1-1, with 8 bases aligning to TRBD1. In germline, CDR1 is KGHSH, CDR2 LQKENI. The J segment lost 6 bases and the V segment lost 3 bases, leaving 6 bases of the junction unmatched. The CDR3 runs to 14 residues. The DNA of the CDR3 is TGTGCCAGCTCACCCTCTGACAGGGGACCTGAAGCTTTCTTT. Translation: CASSPSDRGPEAFF.